What follows is one TCR beta chain and its context. The antigen is undetermined. The data were obtained in a study of T cells in Graves' hyperthyroidism and ophthalmopathy. Study-wide results and limits: Most thyroid clonotypes with frequency above 0.001 were detected in blood.

Stable hyperthyroidism: no ophthalmopathy progression over 18 months of follow-up. Thyroid ultrasound, orbital computed tomography, clinical symptoms, and serum thyroxine and TRAb underpinned diagnoses. Unmatched junction bases numbered 9, after V lost 6 bases and J lost 4 bases. The CDR3 covers 15 residues. CDR1 is SNHLY, CDR2 FYNNEI, per germline. RNA transcripts provided the source from which TCR beta CDR3 regions were amplified. First-round RT-PCR with HTBI primers amplified the TCR CDR3 region. A single record per CDR3 protein comes from TCRdb applying MiXCR to the multiplex PCR reads. The table includes a few hundred thousand distinct CDR3 sequences, 15% to 19% detected once.

This sequence was found in a woman aged 30 to 39 with Graves' hyperthyroidism. This chain joins TRBV2 and TRBJ1-1; 9 bases map to TRBD1. The specimen sequenced was blood. CDR3 coding DNA: TGTGCCAGCAGGGGTGGGGGACAGGGTAGCACTGAAGCTTTCTTT. It codes for CASRGGGQGSTEAFF.